These 14 T cell receptor beta chains were sequenced from one sample in a study of T-cell reconstitution after alpha-beta-depleted transplantation in children. Preparation of the TCRbeta library used unique molecular identifiers. Using its own MiXCR run on the PCR reads, TCRdb lists one record per CDR3 protein. The sample holds 150,000 to 250,000 distinct CDR3 sequences; about 6% are singletons and the top ten take under 5%. The sample was PBMCs, taken before TCRalphabeta/CD19-depleted stem cell transplant. Source of these receptors: a girl younger than two with combined immunodeficiency, due to receive a stem cell transplant.

This clonotype was seen many times. The chain couples TRBV28 to TRBJ2-7; 16 bases agree with TRBD2. The junction had 13 bases not matched to a gene; V was cut back by 6 bases and J by 2 bases. Germline CDR1 reads MDHEN; CDR2 reads SYDVKM. This CDR3 region has 19 residues. The CDR3 nucleotides are TGTGCCAGCAGGGCAGGGACTAGCGGGAGGGCCGGAAGGACCTACGAGCAGTACTTC. Translating gives CASRAGTSGRAGRTYEQYF.

The J gene is TRBJ2-1, the V gene TRBV20-1, with no clear D. V dropped 5 bases and J dropped 0 bases, with 14 bases sitting between them. This CDR3 contains 15 residues. The germline V gene encodes CDR1 DFQATT and CDR2 SNEGSKA (reference sequence). The chain's CDR3 is CSAYVVHSSYNEQFF. CDR3 nucleotide sequence: TGCAGTGCTTACGTGGTGCATAGCTCCTACAATGAGCAGTTCTTC.

A few counts support this clonotype. The chain recombines TRBV6-5 with TRBJ2-6; tentative D call: TRBD2 (5 bases). The CDR3 consists of 16 residues. Per the germline V gene, CDR1 is MNHEY and CDR2 is SVGAGI. The V end lost 0 bases, the J end lost 3 bases, and 9 bases lay between the germline ends. The CDR3 region is CASSYSEGFGANVLTF. Here the CDR3 DNA reads TGTGCCAGCAGTTACTCCGAGGGATTTGGGGCCAACGTCCTGACTTTC.

This clonotype was detected many times. V usage is TRBV21-1 and J usage is TRBJ2-7; TRBD1, as called in the table, went unchecked against the DNA. TRBV21-1 is deemed a pseudogene. There are 12 residues in the CDR3. CDR3 DNA: TGTGCCAGCGAACAGGGTTATCGCGAGCAGTACTTC. It specifies CASEQGYREQYF.

The CDR3 DNA follows: TGTGCCAGCAGCCACCGCGACCAAGAGACCCAGTACTTC. This sequence encodes CASSHRDQETQYF. The V and J genes are TRBV7-9 and TRBJ2-5; D call uncertain. CDR3 length: 13 amino acids. Germline values: CDR1 SEHNR, CDR2 FQNEAQ (reference sequence). Trimming shortened V by 5 bases and J by 0 bases, and 7 bases separated the two germline ends.

This clonotype was observed once. A clone one base away is much larger, so this may be a read error. The rearrangement uses TRBV24-1 and TRBJ2-1; perhaps TRBD2 as D (6 bases). CDR1 KGHDR and CDR2 SFDVKD come from the germline V gene. This CDR3 is 16 amino acids long. As DNA, the CDR3 is TGTACCACCAGTGAGTCCAGCGGGCACCCCTACAATGAGCAGTTCTTC. Encoded protein: CTTSESSGHPYNEQFF.

This clonotype was recorded at least ten times. The V and J genes are TRBV29-1 and TRBJ2-1; tentatively, D is TRBD2 (5 bases). The length of the CDR3 is 13 residues. V was clipped by 5 bases and J by 5 bases, with 13 bases between them. Germline CDR1 SQVTM, CDR2 ANQGSEA. The CDR3 protein is CSVTWTLNNEQFF. In DNA, the CDR3 is TGCAGCGTTACCTGGACTCTAAACAATGAGCAGTTCTTC.

This clonotype was detected ten times or more. The genes are TRBV4-3 and TRBJ1-2; D not resolved. Per the germline V gene, CDR1 is LGHNA and CDR2 is YSLEER. This CDR3 contains 16 residues. V lost 4 bases to trimming and J lost 0 bases, with 15 bases between them. This CDR3 is CASSPSLRLANYGYTF. Here the CDR3 DNA reads TGCGCCAGCAGCCCAAGTTTAAGGTTGGCTAACTATGGCTACACCTTC.

This clonotype was detected many times. The chain is built from TRBV12-3 or TRBV12-4 and TRBJ2-7; 9 bases map to TRBD2. The ends lost 3 bases at V and 2 bases at J; junction bases unmatched: 11. This CDR3 is built from 17 residues. In DNA form, the CDR3 reads TGTGCCAGCAGTTTGGGTGCGGTAGCGGGGGACCCCTACGAGCAGTACTTC. This sequence encodes CASSLGAVAGDPYEQYF.

This clonotype was seen many times. The rearrangement links TRBV4-3 to TRBJ2-4, with 8 bases fitting TRBD2. The CDR3 is 16 amino acids. Germline lookup yields CDR1 LGHNA and CDR2 YSLEER. V was pared by 5 bases and J by 2 bases, with 8 bases of the junction left unmatched. CDR3 protein: CASSALREGTKNIQYF. The CDR3, as DNA: TGCGCCAGCAGCGCTCTACGGGAGGGGACCAAAAACATTCAGTACTTC.

This clonotype was counted at least ten times. The V gene is TRBV7-8, the J gene TRBJ2-2; 8 positions match TRBD1. The CDR3 runs 15 residues. Germline V gives CDR1 SGHVS, CDR2 FQNEAQ. Trimming removed 6 bases from V and 5 bases from J; junction bases left unmatched: 8. CDR3 sequence: CASSSTGGKTGELFF. The CDR3 DNA reads as TGTGCCAGCAGTTCAACAGGGGGAAAAACCGGGGAGCTGTTTTTT.

This clonotype showed up just a few times. The genes are TRBV25-1 and TRBJ2-1; 11 nucleotides line up with TRBD2. Trimming removed 4 bases from V and 2 bases from J; junction bases left unmatched: 16. Germline CDR1 is MGHDK and CDR2 is SYGVNS. The CDR3 is made up of 20 amino acids. The CDR3 region is CASSGVSGRARFVPYNEQFF. In DNA, the CDR3 is TGTGCCAGCAGTGGGGTTAGCGGGAGGGCCCGTTTCGTCCCCTACAATGAGCAGTTCTTC.

This clonotype was detected many times. The chain couples TRBV3-1 to TRBJ1-1; D may be TRBD1 (5 bases). V lost 0 bases to trimming and J lost 2 bases, with 10 bases between them. Germline values: CDR1 LGHDT, CDR2 YNNKEL (reference sequence). The CDR3 length is 15 residues. CDR3 region: CASSQDEGPNTEAFF. In nucleotides, the CDR3 is TGTGCCAGCAGCCAAGATGAGGGGCCTAACACTGAAGCTTTCTTT.

This clonotype was seen many times. The chain has TRBV5-1 and TRBJ1-1; D unresolved. The CDR3 is 16 amino acids. Germline V gene sequence: CDR1 SGHRS, CDR2 YFSETQ. V gave up 5 bases and J gave up 0 bases, with 17 bases separating them. DNA for the CDR3: TGCGCCAGCAGGGTAGACGGGGTTATTATGAACACTGAAGCTTTCTTT. This encodes CASRVDGVIMNTEAFF.